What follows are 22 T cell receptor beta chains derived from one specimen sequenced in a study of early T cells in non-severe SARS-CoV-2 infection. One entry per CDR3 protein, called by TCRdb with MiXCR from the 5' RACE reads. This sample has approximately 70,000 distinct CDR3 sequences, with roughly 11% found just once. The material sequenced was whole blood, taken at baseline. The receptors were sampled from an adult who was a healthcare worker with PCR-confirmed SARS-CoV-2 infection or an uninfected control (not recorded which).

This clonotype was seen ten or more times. The CDR3 nucleotides read TGCAGTGCTAGAGAGAGGCAGATACCCTACGAGCAGTACTTC. Protein: CSARERQIPYEQYF. The rearrangement links TRBV20-1 to TRBJ2-7, with D unresolved. Trimming left V 0 bases short and J 2 bases short, with 11 bases between. Germline CDR1 and CDR2: DFQATT and SNEGSKA (reference sequence). This CDR3 comprises 14 residues.

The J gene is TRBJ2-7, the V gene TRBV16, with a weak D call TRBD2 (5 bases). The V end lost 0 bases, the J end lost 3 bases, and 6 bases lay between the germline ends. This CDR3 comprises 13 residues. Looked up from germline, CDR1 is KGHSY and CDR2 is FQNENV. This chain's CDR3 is CASSQSGDYEQYF. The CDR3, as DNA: TGTGCCAGCAGCCAATCCGGGGACTACGAGCAGTACTTC.

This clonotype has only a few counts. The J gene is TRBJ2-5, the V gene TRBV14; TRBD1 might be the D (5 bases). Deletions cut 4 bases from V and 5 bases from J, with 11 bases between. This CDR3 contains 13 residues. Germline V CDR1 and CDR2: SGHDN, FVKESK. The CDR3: CASSLRASETQYF. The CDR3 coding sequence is TGTGCCAGCAGCCTCAGGGCGTCGGAGACCCAGTACTTC.

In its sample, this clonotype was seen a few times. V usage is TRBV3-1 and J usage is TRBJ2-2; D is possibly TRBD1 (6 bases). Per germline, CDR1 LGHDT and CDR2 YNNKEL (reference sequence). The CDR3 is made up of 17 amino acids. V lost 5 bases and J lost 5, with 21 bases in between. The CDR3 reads CASSTRGTSLGTGELFF. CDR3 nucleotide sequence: TGTGCCAGCAGCACCAGAGGGACATCACTCGGGACCGGGGAGCTGTTTTTT.

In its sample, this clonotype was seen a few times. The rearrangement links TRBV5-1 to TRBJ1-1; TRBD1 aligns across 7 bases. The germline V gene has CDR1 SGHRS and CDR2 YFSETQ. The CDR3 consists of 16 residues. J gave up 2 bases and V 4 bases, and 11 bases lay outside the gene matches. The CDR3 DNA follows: TGCGCCAGCAGCCAGGGACAGTCAGACCGTAACACTGAAGCTTTCTTT. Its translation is CASSQGQSDRNTEAFF.

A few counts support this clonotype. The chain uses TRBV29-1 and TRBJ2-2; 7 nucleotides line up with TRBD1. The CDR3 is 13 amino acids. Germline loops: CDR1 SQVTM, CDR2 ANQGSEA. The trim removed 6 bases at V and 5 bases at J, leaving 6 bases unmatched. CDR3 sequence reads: CSVGTVGTGELFF. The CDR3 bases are TGCAGCGTGGGGACAGTGGGGACCGGGGAGCTGTTTTTT.

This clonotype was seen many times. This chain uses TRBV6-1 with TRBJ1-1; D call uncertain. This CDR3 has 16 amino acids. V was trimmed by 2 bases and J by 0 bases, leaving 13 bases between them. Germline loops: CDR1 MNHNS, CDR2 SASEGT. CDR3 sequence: CASSEPFRTVNTEAFF. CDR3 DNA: TGTGCCAGCAGTGAACCATTCAGGACCGTGAACACTGAAGCTTTCTTT.

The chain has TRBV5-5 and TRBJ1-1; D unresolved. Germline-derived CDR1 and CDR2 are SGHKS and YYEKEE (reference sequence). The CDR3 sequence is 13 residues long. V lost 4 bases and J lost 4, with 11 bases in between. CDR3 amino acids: CASSPSPATEAFF. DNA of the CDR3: TGTGCCAGCAGCCCGAGCCCGGCCACTGAAGCTTTCTTT. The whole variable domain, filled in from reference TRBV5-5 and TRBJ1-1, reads DAGVTQSPTHLIKTRGQQVTLRCSPISGHKSVSWYQQVLGQGPQFIFQYYEKEERGRGNFPDRFSARQFPNYSSELNVNALLLGDSALYLCASSPSPATEAFFGQGTRLTVV.

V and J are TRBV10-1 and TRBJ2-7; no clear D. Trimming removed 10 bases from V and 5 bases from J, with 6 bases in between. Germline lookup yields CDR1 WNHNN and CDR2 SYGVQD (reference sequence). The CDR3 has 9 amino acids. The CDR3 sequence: CATSHEQYF. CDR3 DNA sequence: TGCGCCACTTCTCACGAGCAGTACTTC.

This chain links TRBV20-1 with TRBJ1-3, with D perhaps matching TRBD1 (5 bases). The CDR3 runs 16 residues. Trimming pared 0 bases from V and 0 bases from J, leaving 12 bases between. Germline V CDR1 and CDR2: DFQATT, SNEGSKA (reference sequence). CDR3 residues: CSARDSGANSGNTIYF. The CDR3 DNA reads TGCAGTGCTAGAGATTCCGGGGCGAACTCTGGAAACACCATATATTTT.

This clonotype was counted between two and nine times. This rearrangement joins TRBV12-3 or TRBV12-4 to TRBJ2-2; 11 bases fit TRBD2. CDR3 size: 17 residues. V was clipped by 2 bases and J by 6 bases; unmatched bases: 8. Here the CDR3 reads CASSLLSLAGVSGELFF. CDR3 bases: TGTGCCAGCAGTTTACTCTCACTAGCGGGAGTCTCCGGGGAGCTGTTTTTT.

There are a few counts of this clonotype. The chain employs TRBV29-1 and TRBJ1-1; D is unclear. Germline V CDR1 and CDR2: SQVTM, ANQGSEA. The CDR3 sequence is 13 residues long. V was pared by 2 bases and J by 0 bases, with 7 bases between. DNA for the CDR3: TGCAGCGTTGAACCCCGGATGAACACTGAAGCTTTCTTT. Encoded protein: CSVEPRMNTEAFF.

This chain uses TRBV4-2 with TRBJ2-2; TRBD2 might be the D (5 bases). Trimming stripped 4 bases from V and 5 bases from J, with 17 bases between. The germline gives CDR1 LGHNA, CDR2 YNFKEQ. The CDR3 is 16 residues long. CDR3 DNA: TGTGCCAGCAGCCCCACACTAGGGTCGGATACCGGGGAGCTGTTTTTT. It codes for CASSPTLGSDTGELFF.

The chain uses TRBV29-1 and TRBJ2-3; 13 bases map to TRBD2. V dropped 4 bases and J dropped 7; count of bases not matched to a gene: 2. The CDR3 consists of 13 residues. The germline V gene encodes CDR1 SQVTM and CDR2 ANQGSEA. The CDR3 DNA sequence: TGCAGCGTTGGACTAGCGGGGGGTTATACGCAGTATTTT. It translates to CSVGLAGGYTQYF.

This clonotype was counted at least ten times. Written as DNA, the CDR3 is TGTGCCAGCAGCTTAGGACAGCGCCACCCGAACACCGGGGAGCTGTTTTTT. Its protein product is CASSLGQRHPNTGELFF. The V gene is TRBV11-2, the J gene TRBJ2-2; D perhaps matches TRBD1 (5 bases). There are 17 residues in the CDR3. Germline V lookup: CDR1 SGHAT, CDR2 FQNNGV. The germline V and J ends were trimmed by 1 base and 0 bases, with 12 bases remaining between them.

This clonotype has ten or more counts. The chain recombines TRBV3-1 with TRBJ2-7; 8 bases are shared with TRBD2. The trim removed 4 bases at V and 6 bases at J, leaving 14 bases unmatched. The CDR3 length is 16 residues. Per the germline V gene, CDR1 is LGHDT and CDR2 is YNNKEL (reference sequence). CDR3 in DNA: TGTGCCAGCAGCCGATCTCCGGGGGGGTTTTTAGGCGAGCAGTACTTC. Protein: CASSRSPGGFLGEQYF.

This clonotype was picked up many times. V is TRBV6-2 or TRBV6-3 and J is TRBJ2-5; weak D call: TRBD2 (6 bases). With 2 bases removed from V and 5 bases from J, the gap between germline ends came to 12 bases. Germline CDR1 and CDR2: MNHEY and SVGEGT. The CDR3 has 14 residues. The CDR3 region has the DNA TGTGCCAGCAGTTACGGGCGGGAACGGGAGACCCAGTACTTC. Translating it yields CASSYGRERETQYF.

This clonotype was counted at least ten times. The CDR3 bases are TGTGCCAGCAGTTACTTTACAGGGACCGGGGCCAACGTCCTGACTTTC. Translating it yields CASSYFTGTGANVLTF. The rearrangement links TRBV6-6 to TRBJ2-6; maybe TRBD1 (6 bases). The germline V gene has CDR1 MNHNY and CDR2 SVGAGI (reference sequence). CDR3 length: 16 residues. V was trimmed by 1 base and J by 4 bases, leaving 11 bases between them.

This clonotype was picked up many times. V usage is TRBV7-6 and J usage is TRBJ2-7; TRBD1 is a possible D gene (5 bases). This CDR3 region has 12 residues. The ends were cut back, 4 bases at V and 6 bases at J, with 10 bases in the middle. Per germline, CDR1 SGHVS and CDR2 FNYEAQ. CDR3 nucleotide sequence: TGTGCCAGCAGCTCGGACACCCGCGAGCAGTACTTC. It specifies CASSSDTREQYF.

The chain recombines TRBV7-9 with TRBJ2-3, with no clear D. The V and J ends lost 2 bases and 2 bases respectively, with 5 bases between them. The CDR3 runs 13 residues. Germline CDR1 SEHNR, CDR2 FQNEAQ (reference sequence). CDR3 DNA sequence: TGTGCCAGCAGCTTACTCCACACAGATACGCAGTATTTT. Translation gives CASSLLHTDTQYF.

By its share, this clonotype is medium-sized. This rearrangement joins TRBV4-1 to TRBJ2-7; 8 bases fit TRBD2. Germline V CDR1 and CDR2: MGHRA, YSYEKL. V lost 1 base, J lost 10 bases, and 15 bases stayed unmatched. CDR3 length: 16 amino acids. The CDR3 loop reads CASSQGFLAGYSPQYF. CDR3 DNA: TGCGCCAGCAGCCAAGGTTTTCTAGCGGGTTATTCGCCCCAGTACTTC.

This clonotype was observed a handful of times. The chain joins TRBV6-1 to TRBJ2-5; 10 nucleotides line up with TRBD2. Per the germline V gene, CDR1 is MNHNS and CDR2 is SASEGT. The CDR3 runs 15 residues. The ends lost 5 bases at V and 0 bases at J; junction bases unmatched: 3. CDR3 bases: TGTGCCAGCAGTCCTAGCGGGGGACACCAAGAGACCCAGTACTTC. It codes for CASSPSGGHQETQYF.